The clone carrying this TCR beta chain was recorded a few times. No antigen is known for it. Germline lookup yields CDR1 MNHEY and CDR2 SVGEGT. This CDR3 contains 14 residues. V lost 11 bases to trimming and J lost 3 bases; unmatched junction nucleotides: 11. These data are taken from a study of T cells after yellow fever vaccination. Study-wide results and limits: The secondary response was weaker, and its peak arrived faster, on day 5 versus 15. Highly abundant clonotypes carried over from the bulk population could end up in FACS-sorted repertoires as contaminants. Booster samples showed a return of most primary-vaccination clones (roughly 96% CD4, approximately 88% CD8).

The study made its TCR cDNA through 5'RACE template switching. That step introduced a universal primer site along with UMIs. TCRdb processed the 5' RACE reads anew with MiXCR; each CDR3 protein has one entry. The data contain some 320,000 distinct CDR3 sequences, over 8% of them singletons. This receptor was taken from a young man who received the YFV17D yellow fever vaccine. The sample in question was PBMCs, obtained on the day of the first yellow fever vaccination. The V and J genes are TRBV6-2 or TRBV6-3 and TRBJ2-7; 9 bases align to TRBD2. For the CDR3, the DNA is TGTGCCTTAGGACTGGCTAGCGGGGACTACGAGCAGTACGTC. Protein sequence: CALGLASGDYEQYV.